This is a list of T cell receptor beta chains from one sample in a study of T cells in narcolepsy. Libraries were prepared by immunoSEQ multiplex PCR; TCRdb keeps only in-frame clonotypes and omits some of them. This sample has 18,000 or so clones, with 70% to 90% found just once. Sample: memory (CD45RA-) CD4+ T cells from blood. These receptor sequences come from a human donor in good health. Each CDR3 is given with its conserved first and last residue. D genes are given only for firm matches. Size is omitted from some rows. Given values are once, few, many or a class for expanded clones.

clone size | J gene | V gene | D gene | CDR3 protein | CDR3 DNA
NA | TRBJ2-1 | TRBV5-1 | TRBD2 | CASSLDTGTRYNEQFF | TGCGCCAGCAGCTTGGACACCGGGACTAGATACAATGAGCAGTTCTTC
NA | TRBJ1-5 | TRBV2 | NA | CASSEAGQPQHF | TGTGCCAGCAGTGAAGCAGGTCAGCCCCAGCATTTT
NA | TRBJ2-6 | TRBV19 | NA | CASGFRQGRFRAANVLTF | TGTGCCAGTGGGTTCCGGCAGGGCAGATTTAGAGCGGCCAACGTCCTGACTTTC
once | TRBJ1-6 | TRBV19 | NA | CASSIGGGTNSPLHF | TGTGCCAGTAGTATAGGCGGAGGGACTAATTCACCCCTCCACTTT
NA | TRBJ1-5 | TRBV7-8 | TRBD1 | CATSKGANQPQHF | TGTGCCACCTCAAAGGGGGCGAATCAGCCCCAGCATTTT
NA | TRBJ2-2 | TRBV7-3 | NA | CASSPTRIGELFF | TGTGCCAGCAGCCCGACCCGAATCGGGGAGCTGTTTTTT
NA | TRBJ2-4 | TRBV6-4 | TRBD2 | CASSDRGTSHSDIQYF | TGTGCCAGCAGTGACCGGGGGACTAGCCATAGTGACATTCAGTACTTC
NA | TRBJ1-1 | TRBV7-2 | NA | CASSSGGRTEAFF | TGTGCCAGCAGCTCTGGGGGGCGGACTGAAGCTTTCTTT
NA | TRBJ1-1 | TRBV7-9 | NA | CASSLVAGITEAFF | TGTGCCAGCAGCTTAGTTGCGGGCATAACTGAAGCTTTCTTT
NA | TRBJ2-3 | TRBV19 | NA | CASSIDAGSGTQYF | TGTGCCAGTAGTATAGACGCAGGGTCGGGTACGCAGTATTTT
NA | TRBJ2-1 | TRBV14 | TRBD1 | CASSHHRTGGRGLSYNEQFF | TGTGCCAGCAGCCACCACCGGACAGGGGGCAGGGGGTTGTCCTACAATGAGCAGTTCTTC
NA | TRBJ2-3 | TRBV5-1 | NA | CASSLGGGPDTQYF | TGCGCCAGCAGCTTGGGGGGTGGTCCAGATACGCAGTATTTT
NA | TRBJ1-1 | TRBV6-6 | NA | CASFVGRGRPNTEAFF | TGTGCCAGCTTTGTAGGCAGGGGAAGGCCGAACACTGAAGCTTTCTTT
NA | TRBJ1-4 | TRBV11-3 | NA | CASSLFRLWTEGGEKLFF | TGTGCCAGCAGCTTATTTAGATTGTGGACAGAAGGAGGTGAAAAACTGTTTTTT
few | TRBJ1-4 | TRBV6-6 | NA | CASSLRSNEKLFF | TGTGCCAGCAGTCTACGGTCGAATGAAAAACTGTTTTTT
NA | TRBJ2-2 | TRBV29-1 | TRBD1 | CSVRDRGNTGELFF | TGCAGCGTTCGGGACAGGGGGAACACCGGGGAGCTGTTTTTT
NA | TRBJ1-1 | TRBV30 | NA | CAWSSKGRGAHTEAFF | TGTGCCTGGAGTAGTAAAGGGCGGGGAGCACACACTGAAGCTTTCTTT
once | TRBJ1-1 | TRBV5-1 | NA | CASSSLRGQEAFF | TGCGCCAGCAGCTCGCTGAGGGGCCAAGAAGCTTTCTTT
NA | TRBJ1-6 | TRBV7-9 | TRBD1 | CASSGTRDSNSPLHF | TGTGCCAGCAGCGGGACCCGGGACAGCAATTCACCCCTCCACTTT
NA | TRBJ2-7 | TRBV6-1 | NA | CASSDVSYEQYF | TGTGCCAGCAGTGATGTCTCCTACGAGCAGTACTTC
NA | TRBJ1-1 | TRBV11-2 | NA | CASNRERNTEAFF | TGTGCCAGCAACAGGGAACGTAACACTGAAGCTTTCTTT
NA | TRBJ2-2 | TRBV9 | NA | CASSGARGTGELFF | TGTGCCAGCAGCGGAGCTAGGGGCACCGGGGAGCTGTTTTTT
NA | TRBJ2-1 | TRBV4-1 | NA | CASSQGAGNNEQFF | TGCGCCAGCAGCCAAGGGGCGGGCAACAATGAGCAGTTCTTC
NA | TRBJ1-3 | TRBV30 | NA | CAWSKGGSGNTIYF | TGTGCCTGGAGTAAGGGAGGCTCTGGAAACACCATATATTTT
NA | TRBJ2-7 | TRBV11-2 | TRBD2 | CASSLDGLAESYEQYF | TGTGCCAGCAGCTTAGACGGACTAGCGGAATCCTACGAGCAGTACTTC
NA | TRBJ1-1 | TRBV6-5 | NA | CASSYYAQPNTEAFF | TGTGCCAGCAGTTACTATGCACAGCCGAACACTGAAGCTTTCTTT
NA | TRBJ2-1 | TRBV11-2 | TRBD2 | CASSRGTSGVNEQFF | TGTGCCAGCAGCCGAGGGACTAGCGGCGTCAATGAGCAGTTCTTC
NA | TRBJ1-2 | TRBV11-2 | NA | CASRFRDAINYGYTF | TGTGCCAGCAGATTCCGGGACGCCATTAACTATGGCTACACCTTC
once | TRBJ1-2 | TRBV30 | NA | CAWSLGTPIYGYTF | TGTGCCTGGAGTCTTGGGACGCCCATCTATGGCTACACCTTC
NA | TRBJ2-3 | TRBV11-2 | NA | CASSSQGRGYTDTQYF | TGTGCCAGCAGTTCGCAGGGGCGGGGTTACACAGATACGCAGTATTTT
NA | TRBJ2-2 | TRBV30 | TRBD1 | CAWVRTGNTGELFF | TGTGCCTGGGTTAGGACAGGGAACACCGGGGAGCTGTTTTTT
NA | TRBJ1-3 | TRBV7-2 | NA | CASSLGRATFSGNTIYF | TGTGCCAGCAGCTTAGGGAGGGCTACCTTCTCTGGAAACACCATATATTTT
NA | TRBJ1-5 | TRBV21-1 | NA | CASSKVSGEVFGNQPQHF | TGTGCCAGCAGCAAAGTGTCAGGGGAGGTATTTGGCAATCAGCCCCAGCATTTT
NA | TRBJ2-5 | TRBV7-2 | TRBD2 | CASSSNSGGVETQYF | TGTGCCAGCAGCTCCAATAGCGGGGGTGTGGAGACCCAGTACTTC
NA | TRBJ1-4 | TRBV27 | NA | CASSLFLGRWGDLGNEKLFF | TGTGCCAGCAGTTTATTTCTGGGGAGATGGGGAGATCTTGGTAATGAAAAACTGTTTTTT
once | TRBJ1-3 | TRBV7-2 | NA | CASSLGGPGNTIYF | TGTGCCAGCAGCTTAGGCGGCCCCGGAAACACCATATATTTT
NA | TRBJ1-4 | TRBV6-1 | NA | CASSEGTSSEKLFF | TGTGCCAGCAGTGAGGGGACCTCGTCGGAAAAACTGTTTTTT
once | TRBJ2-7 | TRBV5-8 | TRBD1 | CASSSGGTGGLVQYF | TGTGCCAGCAGCTCGGGGGGGACAGGGGGGTTGGTGCAGTACTTC
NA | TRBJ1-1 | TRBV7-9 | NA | CASSPNRESTEAFF | TGTGCCAGCAGCCCGAACAGGGAAAGTACTGAAGCTTTCTTT
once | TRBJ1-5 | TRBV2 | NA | CASSVQGFNQPQHF | TGTGCCAGCAGTGTCCAGGGTTTCAATCAGCCCCAGCATTTT
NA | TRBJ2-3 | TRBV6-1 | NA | CASSPRGYTDTQYF | TGTGCCAGCAGTCCGAGGGGGTACACAGATACGCAGTATTTT
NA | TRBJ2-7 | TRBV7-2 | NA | CASSLVMEGSYEQYF | TGTGCCAGCAGCTTAGTTATGGAGGGATCCTACGAGCAGTACTTC
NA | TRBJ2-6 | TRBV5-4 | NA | CASSWMRRGSSGANVLTF | TGTGCCAGCAGCTGGATGCGTCGGGGGAGCTCTGGGGCCAACGTCCTGACTTTC
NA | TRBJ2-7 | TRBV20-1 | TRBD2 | CSAEREWEQYF | TGCAGTGCTGAGCGGGAGTGGGAGCAGTACTTC
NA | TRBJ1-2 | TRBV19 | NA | CASSPQGNGYTF | TGTGCCAGTAGCCCCCAGGGAAATGGCTACACCTTC
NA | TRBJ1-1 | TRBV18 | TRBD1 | CASSPVPGQGRNTEAFF | TGTGCCAGCTCACCCGTCCCGGGACAGGGTCGAAACACTGAAGCTTTCTTT
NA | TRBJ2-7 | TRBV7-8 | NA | CASIASATTPISSYEQYF | TGTGCCAGCATCGCCTCCGCGACTACTCCCATTAGCTCCTACGAGCAGTACTTC
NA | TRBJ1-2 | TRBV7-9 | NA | CASSLVRGSSYGYTF | TGTGCCAGCAGCTTAGTGAGGGGCTCGAGCTATGGCTACACCTTC
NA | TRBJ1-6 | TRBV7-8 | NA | CASSLAAEGWGSPLHF | TGTGCCAGCAGCTTAGCTGCGGAGGGATGGGGTTCACCCCTCCACTTT
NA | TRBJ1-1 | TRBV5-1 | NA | CASSLRARGDGTEAFF | TGCGCCAGCAGCTTGCGGGCTCGGGGGGACGGCACTGAAGCTTTCTTT
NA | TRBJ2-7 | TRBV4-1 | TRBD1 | CASSQGFKGASLYEQYF | TGCGCCAGCAGCCAAGGGTTTAAGGGGGCTTCCTTATACGAGCAGTACTTC
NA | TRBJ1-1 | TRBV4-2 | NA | CASSQGTISNTEAFF | TGTGCCAGCAGCCAAGGAACCATCTCGAACACTGAAGCTTTCTTT